This TCR beta chain emerged from a study of blood T cell repertoires in COVID-19. On the study more broadly: Spain, Italy and the United States supplied samples that represented acute and convalescent COVID-19.

Methods used by the authors: Nucleated cell counts were estimated from reference gene primer amplification. Method: immunoSEQ multiplex PCR; TCRdb's copy keeps in-frame clones and lacks some. V and J calls and clone size are those listed in that table; D and trimming were worked out from the DNA. This sample has about 120,000 clones, with 90% found just once. There are 13 residues in the CDR3. The germline V gene encodes CDR1 LNHDA and CDR2 SQIVND (reference sequence). V lost 8 bases, J lost 0 bases, and 4 bases stayed unmatched. The gene calls are TRBV19 and TRBJ2-7; 7 bases align to TRBD1. Sequencing was carried out using peripheral blood. This TCR was recovered from a human donor with active COVID-19. The donor label of this sample is uncertain. The CDR3 DNA sequence: TGTGCCAGTTCGGCAGGGGGCTCCTACGAGCAGTACTTC. Its translation is CASSAGGSYEQYF.